The 14 T cell receptor beta chains below come from one sample, sequenced in a study of blood T cells in healthy people across ages. Then a second PCR, running roughly 7 to 11 cycles, was carried out with a sample-barcoded 5' primer and a J-beta primer mix. MiXCR, run by TCRdb on the 5' RACE reads, gives a single entry per CDR3 protein. The table includes approximately 800,000 distinct CDR3 sequences, 35% to 50% detected once. The sample was blood. Receptors were obtained from a man aged 80 or over in good health.

The chain has TRBV21-1 and TRBJ2-3; TRBD2 is the table's D call and was not checked against the DNA. TRBV21-1 is a listed pseudogene. The CDR3 spans 16 residues. The DNA for the CDR3 is TGTGCCAGCAGCAAAGCTCGGGGTAGCGGGGGAGATACGCAGTATTTT. Protein product: CASSKARGSGGDTQYF.

The chain couples TRBV4-1 to TRBJ2-7, with 10 positions matching TRBD1. CDR1 is MGHRA and CDR2 is YSYEKL in the germline V gene. This CDR3 spans 15 amino acids. The junction had 8 bases not matched to a gene; V was cut back by 7 bases and J by 2 bases. CDR3 protein: CASTKQGTGAYEQYF. CDR3 nucleotides: TGCGCCAGCACCAAACAGGGGACAGGGGCCTACGAGCAGTACTTC.

As DNA, the CDR3 is TGTGCCAGCAGTGCACGGTTCGATGAGCAGTACTTC. Protein: CASSARFDEQYF. The chain recombines TRBV25-1 with TRBJ2-5; the D is unclear. This CDR3 comprises 12 residues. The V end lost 4 bases, the J end lost 11 bases, and 14 bases lay between the germline ends. Germline CDR1 and CDR2: MGHDK and SYGVNS.

In DNA form, the CDR3 reads TGTGCCAGCAGCTTGAGAATCCTTTCCGGGACAGGGGGCACTGAAGCTTTCTTT. Translation: CASSLRILSGTGGTEAFF. The V call is TRBV5-6, the J call TRBJ1-1, with TRBD1 matching over 11 bases. V dropped 1 base and J dropped 4; count of bases not matched to a gene: 12. The germline gives CDR1 SGHDT, CDR2 YYEEEE. The length of the CDR3 is 18 residues.

This clonotype has a count of ten or more. The germline gene is not matched at one end of the junction; a read error may be the cause. The J gene is TRBJ1-1, the V gene TRBV2; 7 bases fit TRBD1. The CDR3 loop spans 13 amino acids. Germline V gene data show CDR1 as SNHLY and CDR2 as FYNNEI. The CDR3 DNA sequence: TGCGCCAGTTCGACAGGGATGAACACTGAAGCTTTCTTT. Translated: CASSTGMNTEAFF.

The V call is TRBV12-3 or TRBV12-4, the J call TRBJ2-3, with D perhaps TRBD2 (7 bases). The CDR3 consists of 15 residues. V was shortened by 5 bases and J by 3 bases, with 15 bases between the two germline ends. The CDR3, as DNA: TGTGCCAGCAGTCGGGCGGGGGCGGGTACAGATACGCAGTATTTT. Encoded protein: CASSRAGAGTDTQYF.

This clonotype was detected many times. A much larger clone is a single base away; this may be a read error. This rearrangement joins TRBV11-3 to TRBJ2-7, with no clear D. The germline V gene has CDR1 SGHNT and CDR2 YENEEA. This CDR3 spans 12 amino acids. The CDR3 loop is CASSLDYGEQYF. The CDR3 coding sequence is TGTGCCAGCAGCCTAGATTACGGGGAGCAGTACTTC. Drawing the rest from reference TRBV11-3 and TRBJ2-7, the complete variable domain is EAGVVQSPRYKIIEKKQPVAFWCNPISGHNTLYWYLQNLGQGPELLIRYENEEAVDDSQLPKDRFSAERLKGVDSTLKIQPAELGDSAVYLCASSLDYGEQYFGPGTRLTVT.

This clonotype was recorded many times. The DNA for the CDR3 is TGCGCCAGCAGCTTGGTTGGTGCGGGCGGGAGAAGCTCCTACAATGAGCAGTTCTTC. It is translated as CASSLVGAGGRSSYNEQFF. V and J are TRBV5-1 and TRBJ2-1, with 7 bases matching TRBD2. Per the germline V gene, CDR1 is SGHRS and CDR2 is YFSETQ. The CDR3 length is 19 residues. V trimming: 0 bases; J trimming: 0 bases; junction bases outside the gene matches: 12. The full variable domain, with the rest looked up from reference TRBV5-1 and TRBJ2-1, is KAGVTQTPRYLIKTRGQQVTLSCSPISGHRSVSWYQQTPGQGLQFLFEYFSETQRNKGNFPGRFSGRQFSNSRSEMNVSTLELGDSALYLCASSLVGAGGRSSYNEQFFGPGTRLTVL.

This clonotype was counted a few times. This chain joins TRBV6-6 and TRBJ2-3; D is unclear. The CDR3 loop spans 16 amino acids. Germline assignment: CDR1 MNHNY and CDR2 SVGAGI (reference sequence). V was clipped by 4 bases and J by 7 bases, with 21 bases between them. Here the CDR3 reads CASSFRQVEFANTQYF. The CDR3 nucleotides read TGTGCCAGCAGTTTCCGGCAGGTTGAATTCGCAAATACGCAGTATTTT.

Points on this clonotype: A read error may explain this, as a much larger clone is one base away. The chain links TRBV20-1 to TRBJ2-3; 12 bases fit TRBD2. The CDR3 is made up of 15 amino acids. Germline CDR1 and CDR2: DFQATT and SNEGSKA (reference sequence). With V trimmed by 1 base and J by 7 bases, 6 bases remained unmatched. CDR3 bases: TGCAGTGCTAGAGTACCCGGGACTAGCGGGTATACGCAGTATTTT. It yields the protein CSARVPGTSGYTQYF.

The table lists this clonotype with a few counts. The junction differs from germline at one of its ends, possibly a read error. V gene TRBV12-3 or TRBV12-4 combines with J gene TRBJ2-4, with 9 bases fitting TRBD2. There are 18 residues in the CDR3. The CDR3: CASSLEQTSGLAKNIQYF. CDR3 DNA sequence: TGTGCCAGCAGCTTAGAGCAGACTAGCGGTTTAGCCAAAAACATTCAGTACTTC.

The rearrangement uses TRBV9 and TRBJ2-5, with 8 bases matching TRBD2. The CDR3 is 14 amino acids. Germline-derived CDR1 and CDR2 are SGDLS and YYNGEE. The trim removed 1 base at V and 4 bases at J, leaving 3 bases unmatched. In DNA, the CDR3 is TGTGCCAGCAGCGTAAGCGGGAGAGGAGAGACCCAGTACTTC. Amino acid sequence: CASSVSGRGETQYF.

The chain links TRBV2 to TRBJ1-5, with D possibly TRBD1 on 5 matching bases. The CDR3 is 14 residues long. Per germline, CDR1 SNHLY and CDR2 FYNNEI. Trimming removed 7 bases from V and 5 bases from J, with 15 bases in between. CDR3 sequence reads: CASNRARDYQPQHF. Written as DNA, the CDR3 is TGTGCCAGCAATCGGGCCAGGGATTATCAGCCCCAGCATTTT. The full variable domain, its missing parts supplied by reference TRBV2 and TRBJ1-5, is EPEVTQTPSHQVTQMGQEVILRCVPISNHLYFYWYRQILGQKVEFLVSFYNNEISEKSEIFDDQFSVERPDGSNFTLKIRSTKLEDSAMYFCASNRARDYQPQHFGDGTRLSIL.

CDR3 residues: CASSEEAGRIETQYF. The CDR3 DNA is TGTGCCAGCAGTGAAGAGGCAGGGAGGATCGAGACCCAGTACTTC. This sequence joins TRBV2 and TRBJ2-7, with a weak D call TRBD2 (6 bases). The end of the DNA aligns better with TRBJ2-5, so the J call may be wrong. The length of the CDR3 is 15 residues. Per germline, CDR1 SNHLY and CDR2 FYNNEI.